The 17 T cell receptor beta chains given below trace back to one sample, sequenced in a study of T cell responses to AZD1222 COVID-19 vaccine. Sequenced by immunoSEQ multiplex PCR; TCRdb stores in-frame clones only, minus some. This table has about 93,000 clones, about nine tenths appearing once. The sequenced sample was peripheral blood, obtained on day 0 of MenACWY control vaccination. Receptors were obtained from an adult in good health.

This chain joins TRBV7-3 and TRBJ1-2; D is unresolved. The V gene's germline CDR1 is SGHTA and CDR2 FQGTGA. The CDR3 consists of 15 residues. Trimming left V 0 bases short and J 2 bases short, with 10 bases between. The CDR3 here is CASSLTPTLNYGYTF. The DNA of the CDR3 is TGTGCCAGCAGCTTAACTCCGACGCTCAACTATGGCTACACCTTC.

The rearrangement uses TRBV9 and TRBJ1-1, with D unclear. Germline CDR1 reads SGDLS; CDR2 reads YYNGEE. V dropped 1 base and J dropped 3 bases, with 10 bases sitting between them. This CDR3 has 14 residues. The CDR3, as DNA: TGTGCCAGCAGCGTACTCCCCGTCGACACTGAAGCTTTCTTT. Amino acid sequence: CASSVLPVDTEAFF.

This rearrangement joins TRBV4-2 to TRBJ1-1; TRBD1 might be the D (6 bases). The CDR3 length is 15 residues. Germline-derived CDR1 and CDR2 are LGHNA and YNFKEQ. The V end lost 0 bases, the J end lost 5 bases, and 13 bases lay between the germline ends. In DNA form, the CDR3 reads TGTGCCAGCAGCCAAGATCCAGGGGAGTGGACTGAAGCTTTCTTT. Translating gives CASSQDPGEWTEAFF.

The count of this clone is one. The CDR3 DNA reads TGTGCCAGCAGCTTACGGTGCGAGTCCTACCAGCCCCAGCATTTT. Translated, it gives CASSLRCESYQPQHF. The chain combines TRBV11-3 with TRBJ1-5, with D hard to call. Trimming cost V 2 bases and J 7 bases, with 15 bases left between them. The CDR3 is 15 amino acids. The germline CDR1 and CDR2 sequences are SGHNT and YENEEA.

CDR3 amino acids: CASSPGGDTEAFF. The DNA for the CDR3 is TGCGCCAGCAGCCCCGGGGGGGACACTGAAGCTTTCTTT. The chain carries TRBV5-1 and TRBJ1-1, with D tentatively TRBD1 (5 bases). Trimming removed 4 bases from V and 3 bases from J, with 10 bases in between. The germline V gene has CDR1 SGHRS and CDR2 YFSETQ. The length of the CDR3 is 13 residues.

This sequence joins TRBV5-4 and TRBJ2-5; D is unclear. This CDR3 spans 13 amino acids. CDR1 and CDR2 (germline): SGHNT, YYREEE (reference sequence). The germline V and J ends were trimmed by 3 bases and 2 bases, with 8 bases remaining between them. As DNA, the CDR3 is TGTGCCAGCAGCTCGGACCCTCAAGAGACCCAGTACTTC. Translated: CASSSDPQETQYF.

The table lists this clone with a count of one. J is TRBJ2-3 and V is TRBV6-5; no firm D call. This CDR3 has 10 amino acids. V was pared by 6 bases and J by 8 bases, with 6 bases between. Germline CDR1 reads MNHEY; CDR2 reads SVGAGI. The chain's CDR3 is CASSDPTQYF. The CDR3 DNA reads TGTGCCAGCAGCGACCCTACGCAGTATTTT.

This clone has more than one count but fewer than ten. V usage is TRBV10-3 and J usage is TRBJ1-2; 9 nucleotides agree with TRBD1. CDR1 ENHRY and CDR2 SYGVKD come from the germline V gene. There are 16 residues in the CDR3. Trimming took 6 bases from V and 0 from J; bases not matched to a gene: 8. The CDR3 DNA sequence: TGTGCCATCAGAAGAAGCGGGACAGGGACTAACTATGGCTACACCTTC. Amino acid sequence: CAIRRSGTGTNYGYTF.

The chain links TRBV30 to TRBJ1-3, with a weak D call TRBD1 (5 bases). Per the germline V gene, CDR1 is GTSNPN and CDR2 is SVGIG (reference sequence). This CDR3 has 14 amino acids. Trimming removed 3 bases at V and 4 bases at J, with 13 bases between. DNA of the CDR3: TGTGCCTGGAGCCTCCAGGGAAACGGAAACACCATATATTTT. Amino acid sequence: CAWSLQGNGNTIYF.

The V call is TRBV2, the J call TRBJ1-5; 7 bases agree with TRBD1. Per germline, CDR1 SNHLY and CDR2 FYNNEI. This CDR3 is 11 amino acids long. V lost 7 bases, J lost 10 bases, and 4 bases stayed unmatched. The CDR3 nucleotides are TGTGCCAGCACATCAGGGGGTCCCCAGCATTTT. It is translated as CASTSGGPQHF. Filled out from reference TRBV2 and TRBJ1-5, the complete variable domain reads EPEVTQTPSHQVTQMGQEVILRCVPISNHLYFYWYRQILGQKVEFLVSFYNNEISEKSEIFDDQFSVERPDGSNFTLKIRSTKLEDSAMYFCASTSGGPQHFGDGTRLSIL.

This chain links TRBV6-2 or TRBV6-3 with TRBJ1-2; no clear D gene. This CDR3 contains 14 residues. V was shortened by 1 base and J by 4 bases, with 10 bases between the two germline ends. Germline V gene lookup returns CDR1 MNHEY and CDR2 SVGEGT. The CDR3 loop reads CASSYFREGYGYTF. The CDR3, as DNA: TGTGCCAGCAGTTACTTCCGGGAAGGCTATGGCTACACCTTC.

For this clone: The identical CDR3 is also encoded by other nucleotide sequences in the sample. The V gene is TRBV2, the J gene TRBJ1-5; D is uncertain. CDR3 length: 14 amino acids. V was cut by 3 bases and J by 2 bases, with 8 bases left in between. Germline assignment: CDR1 SNHLY and CDR2 FYNNEI. CDR3: CASSDSGGNQPQHF. CDR3 nucleotide sequence: TGTGCCAGCAGTGATTCCGGGGGCAATCAGCCCCAGCATTTT. Variable domain in full (rest from reference TRBV2 and TRBJ1-5): EPEVTQTPSHQVTQMGQEVILRCVPISNHLYFYWYRQILGQKVEFLVSFYNNEISEKSEIFDDQFSVERPDGSNFTLKIRSTKLEDSAMYFCASSDSGGNQPQHFGDGTRLSIL.

This chain links TRBV28 with TRBJ2-7; perhaps TRBD1 as D (5 bases). The germline V and J ends were trimmed by 5 bases and 4 bases, with 9 bases remaining between them. CDR3 length: 12 amino acids. Germline-derived CDR1 and CDR2 are MDHEN and SYDVKM. Written as DNA, the CDR3 is TGTGCCAGCAGTGTGACAGTTTACGAGCAGTACTTC. Amino acids: CASSVTVYEQYF.

In regard to this clone: Different DNA sequences within this sample yield the same CDR3. The V gene is TRBV3-1 (or the pseudogene TRBV3-2), the J gene TRBJ2-1, with 10 bases lining up with TRBD2. The CDR3 has 14 residues. V shed 4 bases, J shed 9 bases, and the junction held 6 bases outside the gene matches. CDR1 and CDR2 (germline): LGHDT, YNNKEL (reference sequence). The CDR3 loop is CASSPSGGAGEQFF. The DNA for the CDR3 is TGTGCCAGCAGCCCGAGCGGGGGGGCGGGTGAGCAGTTCTTC.

This clone was seen only a few times. This sequence joins TRBV28 and TRBJ2-2; D may be TRBD1 (6 bases). The germline V gene has CDR1 MDHEN and CDR2 SYDVKM. This CDR3 has 13 amino acids. With 7 bases removed from V and 7 bases from J, the gap between germline ends came to 13 bases. The CDR3 bases are TGTGCCAGCACCCTCCAGGGGTACGGGGAGCTGTTTTTT. This codes for CASTLQGYGELFF. The full variable domain, completed using reference TRBV28 and TRBJ2-2, is DVKVTQSSRYLVKRTGEKVFLECVQDMDHENMFWYRQDPGLGLRLIYFSYDVKMKEKGDIPEGYSVSREKKERFSLILESASTNQTSMYLCASTLQGYGELFFGEGSRLTVL.

The genes are TRBV28 and TRBJ1-2; TRBD1 aligns across 8 bases. This CDR3 spans 17 amino acids. CDR1 is MDHEN, CDR2 SYDVKM, per germline. V gave up 6 bases and J gave up 4 bases; unmatched junction bases: 16. The CDR3 here is CASRDIAGQGTLYGYTF. The CDR3 DNA sequence: TGTGCCAGCAGGGATATTGCCGGACAGGGTACCCTCTATGGCTACACCTTC.

This sequence joins TRBV6-2 or TRBV6-3 and TRBJ2-3, with 12 bases aligning to TRBD2. The junction had 9 bases not matched to a gene; V was cut back by 2 bases and J by 0 bases. Germline assignment: CDR1 MNHEY and CDR2 SVGEGT. The CDR3 spans 19 residues. CDR3 loop: CASSYPHGLAGPSTDTQYF. CDR3 nucleotides: TGTGCCAGCAGTTACCCCCACGGACTAGCGGGACCTAGCACAGATACGCAGTATTTT.